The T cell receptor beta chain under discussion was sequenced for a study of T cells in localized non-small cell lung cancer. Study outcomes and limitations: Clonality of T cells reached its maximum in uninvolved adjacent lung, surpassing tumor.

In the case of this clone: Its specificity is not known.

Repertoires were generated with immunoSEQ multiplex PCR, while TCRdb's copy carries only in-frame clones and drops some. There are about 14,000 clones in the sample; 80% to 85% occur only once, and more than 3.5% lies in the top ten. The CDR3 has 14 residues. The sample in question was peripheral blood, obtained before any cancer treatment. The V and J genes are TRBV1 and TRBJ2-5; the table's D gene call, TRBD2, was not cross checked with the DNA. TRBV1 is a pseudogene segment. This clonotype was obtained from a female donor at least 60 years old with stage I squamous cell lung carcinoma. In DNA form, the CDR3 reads TGCACCAGCAGCCCCCAGCGGGGAGAAGAGACCCAGTACTTC. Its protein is CTSSPQRGEETQYF.